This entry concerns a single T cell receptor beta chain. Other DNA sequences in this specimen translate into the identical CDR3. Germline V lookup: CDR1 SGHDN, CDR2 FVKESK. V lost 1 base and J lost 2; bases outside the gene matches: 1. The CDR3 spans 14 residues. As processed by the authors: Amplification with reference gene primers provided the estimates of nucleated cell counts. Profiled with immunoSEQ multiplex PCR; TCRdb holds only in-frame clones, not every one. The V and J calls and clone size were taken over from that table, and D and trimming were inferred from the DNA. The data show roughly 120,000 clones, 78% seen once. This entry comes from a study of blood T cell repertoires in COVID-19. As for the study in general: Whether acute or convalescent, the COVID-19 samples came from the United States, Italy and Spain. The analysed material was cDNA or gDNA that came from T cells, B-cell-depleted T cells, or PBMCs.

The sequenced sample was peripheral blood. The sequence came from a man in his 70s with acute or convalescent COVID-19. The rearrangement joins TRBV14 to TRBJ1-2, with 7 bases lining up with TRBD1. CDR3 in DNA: TGTGCCAGCAGCCAAGCCAGGGGGAACTATGGCTACACCTTC. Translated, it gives CASSQARGNYGYTF. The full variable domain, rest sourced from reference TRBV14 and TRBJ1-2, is EAGVTQFPSHSVIEKGQTVTLRCDPISGHDNLYWYRRVMGKEIKFLLHFVKESKQDESGMPNNRFLAERTGGTYSTLKVQPAELEDSGVYFCASSQARGNYGYTFGSGTRLTVV.